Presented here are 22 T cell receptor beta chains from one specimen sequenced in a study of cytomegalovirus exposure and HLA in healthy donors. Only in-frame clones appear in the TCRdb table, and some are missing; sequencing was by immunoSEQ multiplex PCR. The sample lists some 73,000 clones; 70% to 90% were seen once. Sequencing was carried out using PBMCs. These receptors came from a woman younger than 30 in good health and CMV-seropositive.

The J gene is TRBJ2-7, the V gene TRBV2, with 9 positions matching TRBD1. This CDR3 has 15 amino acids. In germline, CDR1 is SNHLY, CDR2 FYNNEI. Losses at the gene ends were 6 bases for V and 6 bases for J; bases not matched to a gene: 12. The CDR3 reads CASRDGTGFIREQYF. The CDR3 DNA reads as TGTGCCAGCAGAGACGGGACAGGGTTTATCCGCGAGCAGTACTTC.

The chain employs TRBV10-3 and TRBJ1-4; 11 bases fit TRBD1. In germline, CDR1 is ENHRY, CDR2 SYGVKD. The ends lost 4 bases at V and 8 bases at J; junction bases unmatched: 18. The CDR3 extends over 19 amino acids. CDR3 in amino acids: CAISARRLDRGRVEEKLFF. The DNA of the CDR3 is TGTGCCATCAGTGCCCGCCGTTTGGACAGGGGGCGCGTGGAAGAAAAACTGTTTTTT.

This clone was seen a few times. The CDR3 sequence: CASSQDWAVNYEQYF. DNA of the CDR3: TGCGCCAGCAGCCAAGATTGGGCAGTTAATTACGAGCAGTACTTC. The chain employs TRBV4-3 and TRBJ2-7; D is uncertain. Trimming shortened V by 0 bases and J by 4 bases, and 13 bases separated the two germline ends. Germline values: CDR1 LGHNA, CDR2 YSLEER. This CDR3 spans 15 amino acids.

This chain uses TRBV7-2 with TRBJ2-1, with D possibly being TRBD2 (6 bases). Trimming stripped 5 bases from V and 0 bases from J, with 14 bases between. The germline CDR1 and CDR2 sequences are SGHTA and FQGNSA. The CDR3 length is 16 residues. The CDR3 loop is CASSRTNPSSYNEQFF. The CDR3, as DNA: TGTGCCAGCAGCCGGACTAACCCGAGCTCCTACAATGAGCAGTTCTTC.

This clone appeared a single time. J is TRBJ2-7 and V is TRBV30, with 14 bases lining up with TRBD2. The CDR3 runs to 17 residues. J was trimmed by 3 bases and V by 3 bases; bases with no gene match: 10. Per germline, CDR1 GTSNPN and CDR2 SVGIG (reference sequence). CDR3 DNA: TGTGCCTGGAGCACAGGACAGGGGACTAGCGGGAGCTACGAGCAGTACTTC. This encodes CAWSTGQGTSGSYEQYF.

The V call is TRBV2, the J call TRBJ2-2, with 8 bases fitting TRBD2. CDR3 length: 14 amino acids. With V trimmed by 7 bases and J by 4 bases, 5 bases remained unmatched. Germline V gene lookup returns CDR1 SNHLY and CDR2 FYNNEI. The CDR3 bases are TGTGCCAGCACGATAGCGGGGAGCACCGGGGAGCTGTTTTTT. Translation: CASTIAGSTGELFF.

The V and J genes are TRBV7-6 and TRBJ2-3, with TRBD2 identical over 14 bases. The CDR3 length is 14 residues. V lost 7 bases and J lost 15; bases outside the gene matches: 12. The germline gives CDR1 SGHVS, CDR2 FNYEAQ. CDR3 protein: CASTRTSGRSSLYF. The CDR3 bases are TGTGCCAGCACCAGGACTAGCGGGAGGAGTTCGCTATATTTT.

The DNA of the CDR3 is TGTGCCAGCAGCCCACAGATACCGTACCAAGAGACCCAGTACTTC. Protein: CASSPQIPYQETQYF. The chain links TRBV14 to TRBJ2-5; D uncertain. This CDR3 spans 15 amino acids. V lost 4 bases and J 0 bases, leaving 12 bases between the germline ends. The germline V gene encodes CDR1 SGHDN and CDR2 FVKESK.

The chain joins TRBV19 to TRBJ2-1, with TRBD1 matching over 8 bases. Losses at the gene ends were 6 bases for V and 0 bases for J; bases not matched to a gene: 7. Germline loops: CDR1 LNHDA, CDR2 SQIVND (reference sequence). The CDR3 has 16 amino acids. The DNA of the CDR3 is TGTGCCAGTAGCGTCTCCACAGGGGGCTCCTACAATGAGCAGTTCTTC. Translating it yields CASSVSTGGSYNEQFF.

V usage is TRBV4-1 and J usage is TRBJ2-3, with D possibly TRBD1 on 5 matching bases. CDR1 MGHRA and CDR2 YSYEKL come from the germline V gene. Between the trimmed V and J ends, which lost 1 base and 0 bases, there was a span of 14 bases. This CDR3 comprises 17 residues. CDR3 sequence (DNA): TGCGCCAGCAGCCAAGGGGGCGCGGTGTTTAGCACAGATACGCAGTATTTT. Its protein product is CASSQGGAVFSTDTQYF.

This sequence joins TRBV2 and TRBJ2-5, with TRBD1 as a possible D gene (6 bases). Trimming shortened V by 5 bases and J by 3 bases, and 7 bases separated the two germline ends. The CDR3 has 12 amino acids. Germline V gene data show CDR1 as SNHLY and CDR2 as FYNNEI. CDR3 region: CASSNREETQYF. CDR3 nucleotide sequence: TGTGCCAGCAGTAACAGGGAAGAGACCCAGTACTTC.

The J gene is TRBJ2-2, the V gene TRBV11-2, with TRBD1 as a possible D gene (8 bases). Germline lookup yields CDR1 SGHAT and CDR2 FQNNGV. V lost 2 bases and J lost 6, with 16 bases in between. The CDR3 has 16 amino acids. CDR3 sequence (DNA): TGTGCCAGCAGCTTAAACAGACAGGGGAGGGCCGGGGAGCTGTTTTTT. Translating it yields CASSLNRQGRAGELFF.

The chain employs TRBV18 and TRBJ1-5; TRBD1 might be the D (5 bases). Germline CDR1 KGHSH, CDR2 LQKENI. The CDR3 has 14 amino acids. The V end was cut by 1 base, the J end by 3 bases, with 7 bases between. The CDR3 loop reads CASSPLGVNQPQHF. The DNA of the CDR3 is TGTGCCAGCTCACCACTAGGGGTCAATCAGCCCCAGCATTTT.

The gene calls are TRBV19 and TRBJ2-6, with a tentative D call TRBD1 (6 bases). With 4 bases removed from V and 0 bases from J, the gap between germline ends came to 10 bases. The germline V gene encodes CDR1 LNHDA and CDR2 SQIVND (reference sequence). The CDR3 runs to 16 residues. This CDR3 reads CASSTPQGSGANVLTF. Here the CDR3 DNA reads TGTGCCAGTAGTACGCCACAGGGCTCTGGGGCCAACGTCCTGACTTTC.

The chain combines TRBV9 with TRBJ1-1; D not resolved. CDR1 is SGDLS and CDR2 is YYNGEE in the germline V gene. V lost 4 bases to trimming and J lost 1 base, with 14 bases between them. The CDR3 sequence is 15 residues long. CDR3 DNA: TGTGCCAGCAGCCCAGGACTGACGTCGAACACTGAAGCTTTCTTT. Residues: CASSPGLTSNTEAFF.

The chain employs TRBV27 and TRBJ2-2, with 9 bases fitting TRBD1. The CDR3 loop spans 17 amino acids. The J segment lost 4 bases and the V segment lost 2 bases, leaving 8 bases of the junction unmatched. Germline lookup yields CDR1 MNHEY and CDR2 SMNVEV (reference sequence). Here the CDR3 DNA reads TGTGCCAGCAGTTTAATGGGGACAGGGCCGGGCACCGGGGAGCTGTTTTTT. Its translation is CASSLMGTGPGTGELFF.

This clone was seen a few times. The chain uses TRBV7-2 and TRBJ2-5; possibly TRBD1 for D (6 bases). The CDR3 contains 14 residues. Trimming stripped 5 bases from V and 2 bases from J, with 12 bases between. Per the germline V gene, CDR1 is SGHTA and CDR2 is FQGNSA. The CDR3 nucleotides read TGTGCCAGCAGCACAGGGACGTCGCAAGAGACCCAGTACTTC. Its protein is CASSTGTSQETQYF. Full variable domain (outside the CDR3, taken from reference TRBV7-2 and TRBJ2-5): GAGVSQSPSNKVTEKGKDVELRCDPISGHTALYWYRQSLGQGLEFLIYFQGNSAPDKSGLPSDRFSAERTGGSVSTLTIQRTQQEDSAVYLCASSTGTSQETQYFGPGTRLLVL.

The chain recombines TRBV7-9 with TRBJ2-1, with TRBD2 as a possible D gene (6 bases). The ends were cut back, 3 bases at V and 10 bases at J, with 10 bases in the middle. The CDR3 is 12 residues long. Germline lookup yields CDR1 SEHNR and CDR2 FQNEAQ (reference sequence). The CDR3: CASSFRGTEQFF. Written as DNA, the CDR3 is TGTGCCAGCAGCTTCCGGGGGACCGAGCAGTTCTTC. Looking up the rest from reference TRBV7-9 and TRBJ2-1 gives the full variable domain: DTGVSQNPRHKITKRGQNVTFRCDPISEHNRLYWYRQTLGQGPEFLTYFQNEAQLEKSRLLSDRFSAERPKGSFSTLEIQRTEQGDSAMYLCASSFRGTEQFFGPGTRLTVL.

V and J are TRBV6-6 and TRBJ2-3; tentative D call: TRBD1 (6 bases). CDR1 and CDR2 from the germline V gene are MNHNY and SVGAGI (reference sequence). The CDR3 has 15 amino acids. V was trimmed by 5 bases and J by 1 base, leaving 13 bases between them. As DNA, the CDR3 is TGTGCCAGCAGTCCCCGGGACACCGGCACAGATACGCAGTATTTT. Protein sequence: CASSPRDTGTDTQYF.

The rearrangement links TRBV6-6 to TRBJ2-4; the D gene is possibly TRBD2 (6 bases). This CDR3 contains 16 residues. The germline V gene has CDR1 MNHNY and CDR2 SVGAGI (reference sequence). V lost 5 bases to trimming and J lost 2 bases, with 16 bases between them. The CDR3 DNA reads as TGTGCCAGCAGTCACGCCAGGCGGGGAACCAAAAACATTCAGTACTTC. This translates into CASSHARRGTKNIQYF.

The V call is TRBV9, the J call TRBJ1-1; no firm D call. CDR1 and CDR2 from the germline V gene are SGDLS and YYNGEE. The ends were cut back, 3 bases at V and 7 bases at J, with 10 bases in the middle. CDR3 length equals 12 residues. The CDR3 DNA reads TGTGCCAGCAGCGAACCCGGTGGTGAAGCTTTCTTT. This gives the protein CASSEPGGEAFF.

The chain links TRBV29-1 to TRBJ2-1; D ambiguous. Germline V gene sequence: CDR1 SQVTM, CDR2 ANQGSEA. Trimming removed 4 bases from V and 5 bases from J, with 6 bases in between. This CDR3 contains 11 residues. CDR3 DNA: TGCAGCGTTGTAATCCACAATGAGCAGTTCTTC. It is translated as CSVVIHNEQFF.